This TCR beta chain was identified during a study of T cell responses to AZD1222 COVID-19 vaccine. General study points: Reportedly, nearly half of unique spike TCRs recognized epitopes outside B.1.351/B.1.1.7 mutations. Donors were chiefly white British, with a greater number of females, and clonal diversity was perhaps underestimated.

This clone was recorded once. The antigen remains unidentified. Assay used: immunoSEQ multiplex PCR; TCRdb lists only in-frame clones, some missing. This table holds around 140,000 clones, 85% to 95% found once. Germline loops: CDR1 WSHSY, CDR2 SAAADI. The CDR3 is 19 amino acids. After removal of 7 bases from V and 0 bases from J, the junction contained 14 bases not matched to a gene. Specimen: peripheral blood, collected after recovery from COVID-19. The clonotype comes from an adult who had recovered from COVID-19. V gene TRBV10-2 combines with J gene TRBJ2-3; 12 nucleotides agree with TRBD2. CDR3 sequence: CASTSTSGSEDTSTDTQYF. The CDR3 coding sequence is TGCGCCAGCACCTCGACTAGCGGGAGTGAGGACACTAGCACAGATACGCAGTATTTT.